A single T cell receptor (beta chain) is shown here with its context. Its antigen is as yet unknown. Clones were read by immunoSEQ multiplex PCR, and TCRdb kept only the in-frame ones, dropping some. The sample has about 510,000 clones; about four fifths are singletons. CDR1 MNHEY and CDR2 SVGAGI come from the germline V gene. V was clipped by 6 bases and J by 3 bases, with 17 bases between them. The CDR3 consists of 15 residues. Researchers drew on about 100 million PBMCs for genomic DNA from unsorted samples. The record originates from a study of shared clonotypes between healthy human individuals. Study-wide context: The donor pool was made up of a couple of women and three men aged 18 to 49. General study findings and limits: The small donor group covered limited genetic and exposure diversity.

This chain uses TRBV6-5 with TRBJ1-1; the D gene is possibly TRBD1 (5 bases). Sequenced material: PBMCs. The receptor was isolated from a woman between 40 and 55 years old in good health. Some clones in this sample may be carry-over from other donors' samples. The CDR3 protein is CASRTSLKGYTEAFF. CDR3 coding DNA: TGTGCCAGCAGAACCTCACTTAAGGGGTACACTGAAGCTTTCTTT.